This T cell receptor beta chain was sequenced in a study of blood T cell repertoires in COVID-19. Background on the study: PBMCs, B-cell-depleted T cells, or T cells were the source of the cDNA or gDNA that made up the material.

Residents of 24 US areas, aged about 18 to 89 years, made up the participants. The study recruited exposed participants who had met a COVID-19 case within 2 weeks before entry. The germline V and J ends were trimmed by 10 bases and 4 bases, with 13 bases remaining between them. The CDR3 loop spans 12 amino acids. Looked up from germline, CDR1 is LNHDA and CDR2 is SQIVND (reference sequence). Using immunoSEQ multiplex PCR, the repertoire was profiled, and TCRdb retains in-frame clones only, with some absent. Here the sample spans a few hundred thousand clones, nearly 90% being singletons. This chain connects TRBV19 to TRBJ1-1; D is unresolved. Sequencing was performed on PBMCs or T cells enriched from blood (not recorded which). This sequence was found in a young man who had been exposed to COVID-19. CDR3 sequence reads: CATSGGFTEAFF. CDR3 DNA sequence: TGTGCCACCTCCGGCGGGTTCACTGAAGCTTTCTTT.